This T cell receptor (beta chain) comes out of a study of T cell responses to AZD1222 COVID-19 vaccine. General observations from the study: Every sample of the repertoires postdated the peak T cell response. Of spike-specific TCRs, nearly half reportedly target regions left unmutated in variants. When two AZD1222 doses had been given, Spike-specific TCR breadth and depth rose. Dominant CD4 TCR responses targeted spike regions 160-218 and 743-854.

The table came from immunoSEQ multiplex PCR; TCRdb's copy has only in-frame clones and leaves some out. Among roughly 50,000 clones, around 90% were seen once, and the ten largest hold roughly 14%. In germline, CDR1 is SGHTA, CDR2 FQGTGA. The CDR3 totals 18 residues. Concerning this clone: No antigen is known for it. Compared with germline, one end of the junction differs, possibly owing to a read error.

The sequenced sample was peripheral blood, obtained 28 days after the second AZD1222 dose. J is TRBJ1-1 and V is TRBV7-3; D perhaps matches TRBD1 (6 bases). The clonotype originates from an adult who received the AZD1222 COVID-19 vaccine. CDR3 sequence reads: CASRLNRGDTSMNTEAFF. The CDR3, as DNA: TGTGCCAGCAGGTTAAACCGGGGGGACACTTCGATGAACACTGAAGCTTTCTTT.